The 21 T cell receptor beta chains given below trace back to one sample, sequenced in a study of blood T cells in healthy people across ages. For the second PCR, which ran for roughly 7 to 11 cycles, a sample-barcoded 5' primer and a J-beta primer mix were used. TCRdb re-called the 5' RACE reads through MiXCR, storing one row per CDR3 protein. The sample consists of roughly 680,000 distinct CDR3 sequences, 52% of them appearing once. Sequencing used blood. The receptors shown here come from a woman aged 80 or over in good health.

The CDR3 coding sequence is TGCAGCGTCGTGGGACAGGGGGCCCCGAACACCGGGGAGCTGTTTTTT. The encoded protein is CSVVGQGAPNTGELFF. V gene TRBV29-1 combines with J gene TRBJ2-2, with 12 bases matching TRBD1. Germline CDR1 and CDR2: SQVTM and ANQGSEA. J lost 0 bases, V lost 6 bases, and 5 bases had no gene match. CDR3 length: 16 amino acids.

The chain has TRBV5-1 and TRBJ2-1, with D unresolved. Trimming stripped 5 bases from V and 4 bases from J, with 16 bases between. The V gene's germline CDR1 is SGHRS and CDR2 YFSETQ. The CDR3 is 15 amino acids. The CDR3 protein is CASSLQYAPYNEQFF. The CDR3 bases are TGCGCCAGCAGTCTTCAGTACGCCCCTTACAATGAGCAGTTCTTC.

The chain uses TRBV10-3 and TRBJ2-7; 7 positions agree with TRBD2. The CDR3 contains 14 residues. The V segment lost 4 bases and the J segment 8 bases; nucleotides outside the gene matches: 11. CDR1 and CDR2 from the germline V gene are ENHRY and SYGVKD. This CDR3 reads CAISGRTSDGQQYF. The CDR3 bases are TGTGCCATCAGTGGTCGAACTAGCGACGGGCAGCAGTACTTC.

This clonotype has more than one count but fewer than ten. The chain employs TRBV24-1 and TRBJ1-1; 9 nucleotides agree with TRBD1. Germline V gives CDR1 KGHDR, CDR2 SFDVKD. V was pared by 2 bases and J by 2 bases, with 5 bases of the junction left unmatched. The CDR3 is 16 residues long. Here the CDR3 DNA reads TGTGCCACCAGTGATTCACGGACAGGGGCAAACACTGAAGCTTTCTTT. Its protein product is CATSDSRTGANTEAFF.

In this sample, this clonotype turned up a few times. A much larger clone is a single base away; this may be a read error. This chain joins TRBV4-1 and TRBJ2-1, with 7 bases identical to TRBD2. Germline CDR1 is MGHRA and CDR2 is YSYEKL. The J segment lost 9 bases and the V segment lost 0 bases, leaving 11 bases of the junction unmatched. The CDR3 spans 16 residues. The CDR3 reads CASSQDASGIIREQFF. CDR3 DNA: TGCGCCAGCAGCCAAGATGCCAGCGGGATAATTCGTGAGCAGTTCTTC.

V usage is TRBV10-3 and J usage is TRBJ2-7, with unresolved D. V was pared by 6 bases and J by 6 bases, with 9 bases between. The V gene's germline CDR1 is ENHRY and CDR2 SYGVKD. The CDR3 has 11 residues. CDR3 loop: CAISGRSEQYF. The CDR3 nucleotides are TGTGCCATCAGCGGCCGATCCGAGCAGTACTTC.

This clonotype occurred many times. This sequence joins TRBV7-2 and TRBJ2-7; possibly TRBD2 for D (6 bases). Trimming cost V 1 base and J 7 bases, with 17 bases left between them. Germline CDR1 reads SGHTA; CDR2 reads FQGNSA. There are 15 residues in the CDR3. Here the CDR3 DNA reads TGTGCCAGCAGCTTAGATGCGGGAAGGATGATTGAGCAGTACTTC. It translates to CASSLDAGRMIEQYF. The full variable domain, in which reference TRBV7-2 and TRBJ2-7 provide the parts outside the CDR3, is GAGVSQSPSNKVTEKGKDVELRCDPISGHTALYWYRQSLGQGLEFLIYFQGNSAPDKSGLPSDRFSAERTGGSVSTLTIQRTQQEDSAVYLCASSLDAGRMIEQYFGPGTRLTVT.

The chain carries TRBV7-6 and TRBJ2-7, with 8 nucleotides matching TRBD1. CDR1 SGHVS and CDR2 FNYEAQ come from the germline V gene. V shed 5 bases and J 6 bases; nucleotides not matched to a gene: 9. This CDR3 is 14 amino acids long. The CDR3 spells CASSIGQGGGEQYF. CDR3 nucleotides: TGTGCCAGCAGCATAGGACAGGGAGGTGGCGAGCAGTACTTC.

This clonotype was recorded once. The V and J genes are TRBV4-1 and TRBJ1-4, with unresolved D. The CDR3 runs to 12 residues. In germline, CDR1 is MGHRA, CDR2 YSYEKL. Trimming took off 2 bases at V and 3 bases at J, with 1 base between the two ends. The CDR3 sequence is CASSQPNEKLFF. As DNA, the CDR3 is TGCGCCAGCAGCCAACCTAATGAAAAACTGTTTTTT.

This clonotype was found once. The rearrangement links TRBV12-3 or TRBV12-4 to TRBJ1-5, with D possibly matching TRBD1 (5 bases). The germline V and J ends were trimmed by 5 bases and 3 bases, with 14 bases remaining between them. The CDR3 runs to 15 residues. In nucleotides, the CDR3 is TGTGCCAGCAGTCCGGTAAGGGGCATCAATCAGCCCCAGCATTTT. It is translated as CASSPVRGINQPQHF.

The chain is built from TRBV27 and TRBJ1-2; 9 bases are shared with TRBD1. CDR1 MNHEY and CDR2 SMNVEV come from the germline V gene (reference sequence). The CDR3 is 15 residues long. V lost 6 bases, J lost 3 bases, and 8 bases stayed unmatched. The DNA for the CDR3 is TGTGCCAGCAGAACAGGGGGCGGTAAGGACTATGGCTACACCTTC. Translating it yields CASRTGGGKDYGYTF.

This clonotype has ten or more counts. This chain joins TRBV29-1 and TRBJ2-1; the match to TRBD1 covers 7 bases. After removal of 2 bases from V and 3 bases from J, the junction contained 10 bases not matched to a gene. Germline values: CDR1 SQVTM, CDR2 ANQGSEA. There are 16 residues in the CDR3. The CDR3 region is CSVERGTAENYNEQFF. The CDR3 DNA reads as TGCAGCGTTGAAAGGGGGACAGCTGAAAACTACAATGAGCAGTTCTTC.

Points on this clonotype: The junction shows a germline mismatch at one end, possibly a read error. The chain employs TRBV20-1 and TRBJ1-4; TRBD1 aligns across 8 bases. Germline V gene data show CDR1 as DFQATT and CDR2 as SNEGSKA (reference sequence). The CDR3 contains 14 residues. CDR3 nucleotides: TGCAGTGCTCCCCGACAGGGGACTGGAGAAAAACTGCTTTTT. Translating gives CSAPRQGTGEKLLF.

This rearrangement joins TRBV7-9 to TRBJ1-3; D ambiguous. Germline lookup yields CDR1 SEHNR and CDR2 FQNEAQ (reference sequence). V was cut by 5 bases and J by 0 bases, with 8 bases left in between. The CDR3 runs to 14 residues. CDR3 nucleotide sequence: TGTGCCAGCAGCCCCAGCGGCTCTGGAAACACCATATATTTT. Encoded protein: CASSPSGSGNTIYF.

This chain links TRBV5-1 with TRBJ2-3, with TRBD2 matching over 8 bases. V dropped 0 bases and J dropped 2; count of bases not matched to a gene: 2. Germline assignment: CDR1 SGHRS and CDR2 YFSETQ. This CDR3 comprises 15 residues. The CDR3 DNA sequence: TGCGCCAGCAGCTTGGAACTAGCGGACACAGATACGCAGTATTTT. Translating it yields CASSLELADTDTQYF.

V gene TRBV10-3 combines with J gene TRBJ2-7; 10 nucleotides align to TRBD2. CDR3 size: 16 residues. Looked up from germline, CDR1 is ENHRY and CDR2 is SYGVKD. Germline trimming cut 3 bases from V and 0 bases from J; bases unmatched to any gene: 5. The CDR3, as DNA: TGTGCCATCAGTGACCCTAGCGGGGGACCCTCCTACGAGCAGTACTTC. Translation gives CAISDPSGGPSYEQYF.

Comment on this clonotype: Being one base from a much bigger clone, this may be a read error. The chain is built from TRBV18 and TRBJ2-7; 7 bases fit TRBD1. Germline-derived CDR1 and CDR2 are KGHSH and LQKENI. The CDR3 length is 15 residues. Losses at the gene ends were 8 bases for V and 7 bases for J; bases not matched to a gene: 17. The CDR3 DNA reads TGTGCCAGCACAACAGGGGCCCCCGAATACAATGAGCAGTACTTC. Translated: CASTTGAPEYNEQYF.

J is TRBJ1-2 and V is TRBV6-5; D unclear. From germline, CDR1 is MNHEY and CDR2 SVGAGI. The CDR3 is 13 amino acids. The ends were cut back, 2 bases at V and 2 bases at J, with 6 bases in the middle. CDR3 DNA: TGTGCCAGCAGTTACGGCAGAAACTATGGCTACACCTTC. Amino acid sequence: CASSYGRNYGYTF.

This chain joins TRBV29-1 and TRBJ2-7; D not resolved. Deletions cut 4 bases from V and 2 bases from J, with 6 bases between. CDR3 size: 11 residues. In germline, CDR1 is SQVTM, CDR2 ANQGSEA. In DNA form, the CDR3 reads TGCAGCGTTGGGGTAACCTACGAGCAGTACTTC. Its translation: CSVGVTYEQYF.

Details on this clonotype: A much bigger clone sits one base away, suggesting this may be a read error. The chain has TRBV28 and TRBJ2-5; D may be TRBD2 (6 bases). The end of the DNA is better explained by TRBJ2-1, so the J call may be wrong. This CDR3 contains 16 residues. Germline V lookup: CDR1 MDHEN, CDR2 SYDVKM. In DNA form, the CDR3 reads TGTGCCAGCAGTTCTGGAGGGCCGGCATCCCAAGAGACCCAGTTCTTC. Residues: CASSSGGPASQETQFF.

This clonotype was seen more than once but under ten times. V gene TRBV3-1 combines with J gene TRBJ1-3; unclear D gene. Looked up from germline, CDR1 is LGHDT and CDR2 is YNNKEL (reference sequence). CDR3 length: 13 residues. The ends were cut back, 4 bases at V and 4 bases at J, with 8 bases in the middle. The CDR3 region has the DNA TGTGCCAGCAGCCCCGGGCCGGGAAACACCATATATTTT. Protein sequence: CASSPGPGNTIYF.